The source of this T cell receptor beta chain is a study of blood T cell repertoires in COVID-19 (dated by TCRdb to about 2020). Notes on the research overall: Samples from collaborators originated in the United States, Italy and Spain and spanned both the acute and convalescent phases of COVID-19. The material from the prospective study consisted of cDNA or gDNA derived from T cells, B-cell-depleted T cells, or PBMCs. Deeply sampled blood TCRbeta repertoires from subjects exposed to, actively infected with, or recovered from COVID-19 were included in the dataset. The repertoires were released in a freely available public database intended as a resource for research on the immune response to SARS-CoV-2. Samples came from the ongoing ImmuneRACE study (first 160 participants) plus 1,254 subjects from 6 global collaborators. The sample metadata nearly always contained a de-identified subject ID, COVID-19 status, age in years and sex. HLA class I and class II types, where available, came from metadata supplied by the sample provider rather than from assay-based typing. The study at large found these results: How much clinical and demographic metadata was included differed by source and by participant, and the metadata was provided uncurated.

TCRbeta CDR3 regions were amplified from genomic DNA by means of the immunoSEQ Assay, a bias-controlled multiplex PCR. The authors' analysis ran thus. The number of nucleated cells in each sample was estimated from the amplification of reference gene primers within the assay. To quantify the absolute abundance of each unique TCRbeta CDR3 rearrangement, sequence reads were collapsed and filtered. For each sample, productive Simpson clonality was calculated as the square root of Simpson's diversity index over productive rearrangements. Entries here come from immuneACCESS through TCRdb and include only in-frame sequences with V and J called. Some clones fail to appear in such tables; in the studies checked, an unresolved V gene covers under half of the shortfall, and the cause of the remainder is unknown. V, J and clone size are those of that table, while D and trimming were read from the DNA. Present in this sample are approximately 130,000 clones, about four fifths of which were seen just once. The ten largest clones represent 13% of the sample.

This clone was seen a handful of times. The clone's antigen remains unknown. Nothing much larger sits one base from this clone, and base qualities are not available. Reading the germline V gene gives CDR1 SGHVS and CDR2 FNYEAQ. The CDR3, cysteine through phenylalanine, is 15 amino acids long. Only the CDR3 portion is preserved as DNA: 45 bases, with reading frame beginning at the first base. Unmatched junction bases come to 9, with V trimmed by 5 bases and J by 4 bases. Each collaborating institution followed its own protocols to collect whole blood in K2EDTA tubes. For TCRbeta analysis, collaborators shipped samples in one of three forms: frozen whole blood, isolated PBMCs, or DNA extracted from either of those sample types.

Specimen: peripheral blood. The sequence was collected from a human donor in a cohort sampled during active COVID-19. Recombination linked TRBV7-6 to TRBJ2-5, with 8 junctional bases fitting TRBD1. CDR3 loop: CASSKGQGGGETQYF. The base sequence is TGTGCCAGCAGCAAAGGACAGGGTGGAGGAGAGACCCAGTACTTC.